The entry below gives a single TCR beta chain sequence along with its context. As yet, its antigen is unknown. This entry comes from a study of cytomegalovirus exposure and HLA in healthy donors. 13 Jbeta primers and 60 Vbeta primers were used for the PCR. Produced via immunoSEQ multiplex PCR; TCRdb's table is partial and in-frame only. Here the sample spans approximately 150,000 clones, 75% to 85% being singletons. General observations from the study: Productive rates of about 87% or about 30% were seen for most TCR beta V segments in an earlier analysis. Analysis performed later showed TCR beta chains linked to HLA being more clonally expanded than equally common others. Among the most significant clusters, several appeared linked to common viral pathogens in a later analysis. About 180 TCR beta chains were listed as cytomegalovirus-associated.

The sequenced sample was PBMCs. The origin of this receptor is a woman between 18 and 30 years old in good health and CMV-seropositive.

The CDR3 DNA sequence: TGTGCCAGCAGAGAGACGCGGGAGGCAGAGGGTCGATATGGCTACACCTTC. It specifies CASRETREAEGRYGYTF. V usage is TRBV2 and J usage is TRBJ1-2; D is undetermined. The germline V gene has CDR1 SNHLY and CDR2 FYNNEI. Trimming took 6 bases from V and 5 from J, leaving 25 bases between them. The CDR3 is made up of 17 amino acids.